This is a list of T cell receptor beta chains from one sample in a study of early T cells in non-severe SARS-CoV-2 infection. TCRdb fed the 5' RACE reads into MiXCR, producing one record per CDR3 protein. This sample has 53,000 or so distinct CDR3 sequences; around a tenth occur once, and the top ten carry roughly 8.3%. Material for sequencing was whole blood. The receptors derive from an adult who was a healthcare worker with PCR-confirmed SARS-CoV-2 infection or an uninfected control (not recorded which). Both conserved end residues are part of each CDR3. Each record gives: J gene, V gene, CDR3 protein.

>TRBJ2-5|TRBV19
CASRPAGDWETQYF
>TRBJ2-5|TRBV28
CASSAARGQETQYF
>TRBJ2-7|TRBV4-1
CASSQGVQREFNEQYF
>TRBJ1-2|TRBV6-1
CASSGDRGPYGYTF
>TRBJ1-1|TRBV12-3/TRBV12-4
CASSFGQGAYTEAFF
>TRBJ2-3|TRBV5-1
CASSRLLSTDTQYF
>TRBJ2-7|TRBV4-2
CASSPRPTRGNEQYF
>TRBJ2-7|TRBV9
CASSAGTDVYEQYF
>TRBJ2-3|TRBV24-1
CATSERWSTDTQYF
>TRBJ1-1|TRBV13
CASSERDRGITEAFF
>TRBJ1-2|TRBV5-1
CASSLEGRDSGYTF